This entry describes one T cell receptor beta chain. The data stem from a study of patients and donors after allogeneic stem cell transplantation. V was clipped by 4 bases and J by 4 bases; unmatched bases: 14. The CDR3 extends over 17 amino acids. Germline CDR1 reads SGHDT; CDR2 reads YYEEEE. A single record per CDR3 protein comes from TCRdb applying MiXCR to the RT-PCR reads. The sample lists about 400,000 distinct CDR3 sequences, 15% to 20% occurring once. What was sequenced was blood, either unsorted or a sorted T cell fraction (not recorded which). The rearrangement joins TRBV5-6 to TRBJ1-2; 9 positions match TRBD1. The receptor was isolated from a human donor who was either an allogeneic HSCT recipient or a stem cell or donor lymphocyte infusion donor (not recorded which). It is not recorded whose cells these are; they may come from a transplant donor. The CDR3 bases are TGTGCCAGCAGCCCTGGACAGGGGAAGTCAGGGGGCTATGGCTACACCTTC. Translated, it gives CASSPGQGKSGGYGYTF.